This note documents a single T cell receptor beta chain sequence. This clone appeared once. The specificity of this receptor is unknown. Per-base qualities were not stored, and no clone one base away is much larger. The immunoSEQ Assay, a bias-controlled multiplex PCR, was used to amplify TCRbeta CDR3 regions from genomic DNA. Turning to the authors' computational methods: Within the assay, amplification of reference gene primers was used to estimate how many nucleated cells each sample contained. To quantify the absolute abundance of each unique TCRbeta CDR3 rearrangement, sequence reads were collapsed and filtered. For each sample, productive Simpson clonality was calculated as the square root of Simpson's diversity index over productive rearrangements. TCRdb provides this immuneACCESS table in a form limited to in-frame rearrangements. Some clones are lacking; in checked studies, under half of them reflect an unresolved V gene, and why the rest are absent is not known. V and J calls and clone size are copied from that table; D and trimming were computed from the DNA. Within this sample are more than 200,000 clones, with 88% of them counted one time only. In total, the top ten clones hold about 1.8% of the sample.

This record comes from a study of blood T cell repertoires in COVID-19 (dated by TCRdb to 2019 to 2021). Regarding the complete study: The collaborator samples originated in the United States, Italy and Spain and spanned the acute and convalescent phases of COVID-19. The prospective study material was composed of cDNA or gDNA derived from T cells, B-cell-depleted T cells, or PBMCs. Subjects who had been exposed to COVID-19, were actively infected with it, or had recovered from it provided the deeply sampled blood TCRbeta repertoires that made up the dataset. The repertoires were made available in a free public database intended to serve as a resource for research on the immune response to SARS-CoV-2. Samples came from the ongoing ImmuneRACE study (first 160 participants) plus 1,254 subjects from 6 global collaborators. A de-identified subject ID, COVID-19 status, age in years and sex were almost always included in the sample metadata. HLA class I and class II types, where available, came from metadata supplied by the sample provider rather than from assay-based typing.

Collaborating institutions collected whole blood in K2EDTA tubes following their own protocols. For TCRbeta analysis, collaborator samples were shipped as frozen whole blood, as isolated PBMCs, or as DNA extracted from either sample type. The CDR3 runs 11 amino acids, cysteine and phenylalanine included. Only CDR3 DNA remains: 33 bases, in frame from the first base. The trim is 3 bases for V and 5 bases for J, with a gap of 8 bases between the germline ends. From a lookup of the germline V gene (reference sequence), CDR1 and CDR2 are DFQATT and SNEGSKA. General findings and caveats noted by the study authors: Clinical and demographic metadata were provided uncurated, with the amount varying by source and participant.

The chain links TRBV20-1 with TRBJ2-7; the D segment could be TRBD1, given 5 matching bases. What was sequenced was peripheral blood. The sequence was obtained from a man between 65 and 80 years old with acute or convalescent COVID-19. The CDR3 loop reads CSASLGDEQYF. The DNA sequence is given as TGCAGTGCTAGCTTAGGGGACGAGCAGTACTTC.